The T cell receptor beta chain under discussion was sequenced for a study of metastatic and nonmetastatic thyroid tumors. As for the study in general: A comparison of repertoires was made across blood and tumor or nodule tissue from malignant and benign thyroid patients.

TCRdb used MiXCR to call clones anew from the PCR reads. The data hold several thousand clones, with 25% to 30% observed a single time. This clone was observed a few times. Antigen specificity is unknown. Trimming stripped 5 bases from V and 5 bases from J, with 18 bases between. The germline V gene encodes CDR1 MNHNS and CDR2 SASEGT. This CDR3 region has 16 residues. No treatment of any kind had been given to any patient before thyroid surgery. Notes on the study in general: Reports indicated that malignant thyroid tumors showed significantly higher TCR beta diversity than benign nodules did, in blood and tumor.

This receptor was identified in a female donor with papillary thyroid cancer or a benign thyroid nodule (not recorded which). Some clones in this sample may be carry-over from other donors' samples. The material sequenced was adjacent normal tissue. The genes are TRBV6-1 and TRBJ2-2; D tentatively fits TRBD1 or TRBD2 (5 bases each). The CDR3 nucleotides read TGTGCCAGCAGTCGAAGTCCCGGGACGGGGACCGGGGAGCTGTTTTTT. This translates into CASSRSPGTGTGELFF.